Listed below are T cell receptor beta chains from one sample, sequenced in a study of blood T cell repertoires in COVID-19. Clones were read by immunoSEQ multiplex PCR, and TCRdb kept only the in-frame ones, dropping some. The sample carries tens of thousands of clones, less than 85% recorded once. The specimen was peripheral blood. These receptors were taken from an older man with active COVID-19. The CDR3 runs from the conserved cysteine through the conserved F or W. Fields, in order: V gene, D gene, CDR3 protein. The D gene is left open where the match is weak.

TRBV30 TRBD1 CAWSVKGANEQYF
TRBV5-1 TRBD2 CASGVSGGLKGETQYF
TRBV5-6 TRBD1 CASSLTGVGTHGYTF
TRBV5-1 TRBD2 CASSAPSGRGPGELFF
TRBV7-2 TRBD2 CASSFPGGVREQYF
TRBV27 - CASSLEGYNEQFF
TRBV4-1 - CASTPTGDTSYEQYF
TRBV3-1/TRBV3-2 TRBD1 CASSHLRDRHLYSGNTIYF
TRBV6-5 - CASSLDRNGNQPQHF
TRBV19 TRBD1 CASRPGQLSSGANVLTF
TRBV5-1 - CASSLVIGGDTEAFF
TRBV9 - CASSADTFSYEQYF
TRBV5-1 TRBD1 CASSLGDREINTQYF
TRBV30 TRBD2 CAWSTILGTSGTGEQYF
TRBV9 TRBD1 CASSEGAHRWVRADTQYF
TRBV2 - CASRGEGDYGYTF
TRBV6-5 - CASRTTATDYGYTF
TRBV28 - CASSFPTTEYSNQPQHF
TRBV3-1/TRBV3-2 - CASSQGAGAGYEQYF
TRBV4-1 - CASSQDNFNEKLFF
TRBV19 - CASSGLREYSNQPQHF
TRBV2 TRBD1 CASRDRSVLNEQFF
TRBV5-1 TRBD1 CASSGQAGGDEQFF
TRBV18 TRBD1 CASSQRQGSTDGYTF
TRBV7-6 TRBD1 CASSLTGTAGQPQHF
TRBV7-8 - CASSPGGLGGNTIYF
TRBV6-2/TRBV6-3 TRBD1 CASSFADRGAFF
TRBV6-5 TRBD1 CASSYSQGAPGGYTF
TRBV5-6 TRBD1 CASSNRQGQLNQPQHF
TRBV6-5 - CASSPGQLGTEAFF
TRBV30 TRBD1 CAWDRTGTGIYEQYF
TRBV19 - CASSRLAGIYNEQFF
TRBV11-2 - CASSLQNGALDTEAFF
TRBV11-3 TRBD2 CASSLDSASGRETQYF
TRBV28 - CASSFRATSVAEAFF
TRBV6-5 - CASSYSSQGRTPLHF
TRBV9 - CASSPGNTEAFF
TRBV18 - CASSPMGETEAFF
TRBV7-2 - CASSLGGSGFTYEQYF
TRBV5-4 - CASRQSTNEKLFF
TRBV7-3 TRBD1 CASSSGTGTEQFF